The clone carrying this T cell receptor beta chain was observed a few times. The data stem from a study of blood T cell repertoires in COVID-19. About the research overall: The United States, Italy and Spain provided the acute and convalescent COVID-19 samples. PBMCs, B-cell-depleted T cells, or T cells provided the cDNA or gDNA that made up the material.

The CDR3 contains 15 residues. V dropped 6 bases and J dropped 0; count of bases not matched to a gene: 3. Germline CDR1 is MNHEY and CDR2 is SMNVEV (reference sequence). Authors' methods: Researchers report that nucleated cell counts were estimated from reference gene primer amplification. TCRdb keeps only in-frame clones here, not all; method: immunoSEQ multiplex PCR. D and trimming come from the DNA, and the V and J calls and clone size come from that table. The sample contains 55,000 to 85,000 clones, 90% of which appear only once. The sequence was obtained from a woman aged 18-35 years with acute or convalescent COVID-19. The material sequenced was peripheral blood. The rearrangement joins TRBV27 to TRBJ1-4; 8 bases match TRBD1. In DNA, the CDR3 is TGTGCCAGCAGGACAGGGGTCGCAACTAATGAAAAACTGTTTTTT. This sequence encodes CASRTGVATNEKLFF.